The 21 T cell receptor beta chains below all came from one sample that was sequenced in a study of cytomegalovirus exposure and HLA in healthy donors. The PCR was carried out with 60 Vbeta primers and 13 Jbeta primers. Generated by immunoSEQ multiplex PCR, the TCRdb table keeps only in-frame clones and is missing some. Of about 87,000 clones detected, 70% to 80% appear once; the ten largest clones hold more than 20%. Sequencing used PBMCs. All receptors come from a man aged 25 to 40 in good health and CMV-seropositive.

The chain carries TRBV7-2 and TRBJ1-2, with D tentatively TRBD1 (6 bases). The length of the CDR3 is 17 residues. V lost 5 bases to trimming and J lost 3 bases, with 22 bases between them. Germline V CDR1 and CDR2: SGHTA, FQGNSA. In DNA, the CDR3 is TGTGCCAGCAGCCCACAACCTGGGGGCAGGAAGGACTATGGCTACACCTTC. Its protein is CASSPQPGGRKDYGYTF. Full variable domain (outside the CDR3, taken from reference TRBV7-2 and TRBJ1-2): GAGVSQSPSNKVTEKGKDVELRCDPISGHTALYWYRQSLGQGLEFLIYFQGNSAPDKSGLPSDRFSAERTGGSVSTLTIQRTQQEDSAVYLCASSPQPGGRKDYGYTFGSGTRLTVV.

The V gene is TRBV4-1, the J gene TRBJ1-6; D remains ambiguous. CDR1 is MGHRA and CDR2 is YSYEKL in the germline V gene. V was clipped by 3 bases and J by 9 bases, with 15 bases between them. The CDR3 length is 15 residues. This chain's CDR3 is CASSQVVSSGSPLHF. The CDR3 region has the DNA TGCGCCAGCAGCCAGGTGGTTTCGAGCGGTTCACCCCTCCACTTT.

This rearrangement joins TRBV19 to TRBJ2-5, with 11 bases matching TRBD2. J was trimmed by 1 base and V by 5 bases; bases with no gene match: 9. This CDR3 region has 17 residues. The germline V gene encodes CDR1 LNHDA and CDR2 SQIVND (reference sequence). The CDR3 nucleotides are TGTGCCAGTAGTCGCGTTCCGGGACTAGCGGCCCAAGAGACCCAGTACTTC. Protein product: CASSRVPGLAAQETQYF.

This clone has a single count. J is TRBJ2-1 and V is TRBV4-2; possible D gene TRBD2, 5 bases. Germline V gene lookup returns CDR1 LGHNA and CDR2 YNFKEQ. V was clipped by 0 bases and J by 10 bases, with 7 bases between them. There are 12 residues in the CDR3. The CDR3 spells CASSQDLAEQFF. The CDR3 DNA reads as TGTGCCAGCAGCCAAGATCTAGCCGAGCAGTTCTTC.

This chain joins TRBV6-6 and TRBJ2-7, with a possible D match to TRBD2 (6 bases). Germline V gives CDR1 MNHNY, CDR2 SVGAGI (reference sequence). V lost 6 bases to trimming and J lost 0 bases, with 15 bases between them. The CDR3 is 15 amino acids. CDR3 in amino acids: CASSPPRGHSYEQYF. In DNA, the CDR3 is TGTGCCAGCAGCCCCCCGCGGGGCCACTCCTACGAGCAGTACTTC.

Written as DNA, the CDR3 is TGTGCCAGCAGTGCAATCTGGGGAGGGATCTACGAGCAGTACTTC. This gives the protein CASSAIWGGIYEQYF. The chain carries TRBV28 and TRBJ2-7; 7 bases are a match to TRBD2. The CDR3 has 15 residues. After removal of 5 bases from V and 3 bases from J, the junction contained 10 bases not matched to a gene. CDR1 is MDHEN and CDR2 is SYDVKM in the germline V gene.

The V call is TRBV19, the J call TRBJ2-7; 10 bases are shared with TRBD1. The V gene's germline CDR1 is LNHDA and CDR2 SQIVND (reference sequence). V shed 11 bases and J 4 bases; nucleotides not matched to a gene: 17. This CDR3 spans 16 amino acids. This CDR3 is CASSIGGQGYRYEQYF. The CDR3 DNA follows: TGTGCCTCTAGTATAGGGGGACAGGGGTACAGGTACGAGCAGTACTTC.

This sequence joins TRBV7-9 and TRBJ1-5; 9 positions match TRBD1. V lost 1 base, J lost 2 bases, and 6 bases stayed unmatched. The CDR3 spans 17 residues. Germline V gene lookup returns CDR1 SEHNR and CDR2 FQNEAQ (reference sequence). Here the CDR3 reads CASSLEQGARGNQPQHF. The CDR3 bases are TGTGCCAGCAGCTTAGAACAGGGGGCGCGGGGCAATCAGCCCCAGCATTTT.

This chain joins TRBV9 and TRBJ2-5; maybe TRBD1 (5 bases). The V gene lost 2 bases and the J gene lost 5 bases, with 13 bases spanning the gap. CDR3 length: 14 residues. Germline CDR1 SGDLS, CDR2 YYNGEE. CDR3 protein: CASSVRRGGETQYF. The DNA of the CDR3 is TGTGCCAGCAGCGTTCGAAGGGGTGGCGAGACCCAGTACTTC.

The genes are TRBV5-1 and TRBJ2-5; D unresolved. Germline CDR1 and CDR2: SGHRS and YFSETQ. The CDR3 has 14 amino acids. With 0 bases removed from V and 0 bases from J, the gap between germline ends came to 6 bases. CDR3 in DNA: TGCGCCAGCAGCTTGGCGACACACCAAGAGACCCAGTACTTC. Amino acids: CASSLATHQETQYF. Full variable domain (missing parts from reference TRBV5-1 and TRBJ2-5): KAGVTQTPRYLIKTRGQQVTLSCSPISGHRSVSWYQQTPGQGLQFLFEYFSETQRNKGNFPGRFSGRQFSNSRSEMNVSTLELGDSALYLCASSLATHQETQYFGPGTRLLVL.

The rearrangement links TRBV5-1 to TRBJ2-5, with a weak D call TRBD2 (6 bases). The ends were cut back, 4 bases at V and 5 bases at J, with 15 bases in the middle. Germline V gene lookup returns CDR1 SGHRS and CDR2 YFSETQ. The CDR3 loop spans 14 amino acids. DNA for the CDR3: TGCGCCAGCAGCGGCGGGACCCCCAGGGAGACCCAGTACTTC. This translates into CASSGGTPRETQYF.

CDR3: CAWSPGGAGTQYF. In DNA, the CDR3 is TGTGCCTGGAGTCCCGGAGGGGCGGGGACCCAGTACTTC. The chain uses TRBV30 and TRBJ2-5, with D possibly matching TRBD2 (6 bases). The V and J ends lost 2 bases and 7 bases respectively, with 14 bases between them. Per germline, CDR1 GTSNPN and CDR2 SVGIG (reference sequence). The CDR3 is 13 residues long.

The chain combines TRBV4-2 with TRBJ2-3; 11 bases fit TRBD2. The CDR3 sequence is 18 residues long. The V gene end was trimmed by 4 bases and the J gene end by 3 bases; junction bases not matched to a gene: 12. Germline V gives CDR1 LGHNA, CDR2 YNFKEQ. The CDR3 DNA sequence: TGTGCCAGCAGCCCCCTTAGCGGGGGGGGCGGTATGACAGATACGCAGTATTTT. It codes for CASSPLSGGGGMTDTQYF.

In this sample, this clone turned up a few times. As DNA, the CDR3 is TGTGCCAGCAGCTTGGGGCTGGGAGCGGGAGTAGGTGAGCAGTTCTTC. Translating it yields CASSLGLGAGVGEQFF. The chain links TRBV7-3 to TRBJ2-1; 8 nucleotides agree with TRBD2. CDR3 size: 16 residues. Germline CDR1 is SGHTA and CDR2 is FQGTGA. J gave up 9 bases and V 3 bases, and 13 bases lay outside the gene matches.

This clone was recorded a few times. The rearrangement links TRBV15 to TRBJ2-6, with D possibly being TRBD1 (6 bases). The length of the CDR3 is 15 residues. Trimming removed 3 bases from V and 4 bases from J, with 10 bases in between. CDR1 LNHNV and CDR2 YYDKDF come from the germline V gene (reference sequence). The CDR3, as DNA: TGTGCCACCAGCAGTACAGGGAAAGGGGCCAACGTCCTGACTTTC. Its translation: CATSSTGKGANVLTF.

This chain links TRBV6-5 with TRBJ1-4; a weak D match, TRBD1 (6 bases). The CDR3 contains 15 residues. Germline V CDR1 and CDR2: MNHEY, SVGAGI. V lost 6 bases and J lost 7, with 18 bases in between. The CDR3 region has the DNA TGTGCCAGCAGATCCCGCGGGGGCGGGGGTGAAAAACTGTTTTTT. It yields the protein CASRSRGGGGEKLFF.

On this clone: One end of the junction varies from germline; a read error may be responsible. The chain combines TRBV11-2 with TRBJ1-1, with D possibly being TRBD1 (6 bases). This CDR3 is 15 amino acids long. Germline assignment: CDR1 SGHAT and CDR2 FQNNGV. The CDR3 sequence: CATSDLSRDTLRAFF. CDR3 bases: TGTGCCACCAGCGATCTTAGTCGGGACACCTTAAGGGCTTTCTTT.

In its sample, this clone was seen once. The chain links TRBV27 to TRBJ2-5; 14 bases agree with TRBD2. This CDR3 is 18 amino acids long. Trimming took 2 bases from V and 0 from J; bases not matched to a gene: 5. Germline CDR1 is MNHEY and CDR2 is SMNVEV (reference sequence). The CDR3 sequence: CASSLKGLAGDHQETQYF. The CDR3 nucleotides are TGTGCCAGCAGTTTAAAGGGACTAGCGGGGGATCACCAAGAGACCCAGTACTTC.

The chain recombines TRBV30 with TRBJ1-5; D not resolved. Looked up from germline, CDR1 is GTSNPN and CDR2 is SVGIG (reference sequence). V gave up 2 bases and J gave up 1 base, with 9 bases separating them. The CDR3 has 14 amino acids. The CDR3 DNA reads TGTGCCTGGAGTTCCGACAACAGCAATCAGCCCCAGCATTTT. It codes for CAWSSDNSNQPQHF.

The chain carries TRBV4-3 and TRBJ2-5; TRBD2 matches at 7 bases. The last part of the DNA fits TRBJ2-7 better; the J call may be wrong. Germline lookup yields CDR1 LGHNA and CDR2 YSLEER. This CDR3 contains 16 residues. This CDR3 reads CASSQERSLAVYEQYF. CDR3 DNA sequence: TGCGCCAGCAGCCAAGAGAGGTCCCTAGCGGTCTACGAGCAGTACTTC.

The V and J genes are TRBV29-1 and TRBJ2-5; D is uncertain. This CDR3 contains 13 residues. V was pared by 5 bases and J by 5 bases, with 15 bases between. CDR1 and CDR2 from the germline V gene are SQVTM and ANQGSEA. For the CDR3, the DNA is TGCAGCGTTATCGGTGCGAGGCAGGAGACCCAGTACTTC. The encoded protein is CSVIGARQETQYF.